This TCR beta chain originates from a study of T cells in Graves' hyperthyroidism and ophthalmopathy. Germline V gene data show CDR1 as MNHEY and CDR2 as SVGAGI. The V and J ends lost 2 bases and 13 bases respectively, with 11 bases between them. This CDR3 region has 11 residues. Researchers amplified the TCR beta CDR3 regions from RNA transcripts. HTBI primers drove first-round RT-PCR of the TCR CDR3. TCRdb fed the multiplex PCR reads into MiXCR, producing one record per CDR3 protein. The table shows roughly 400,000 distinct CDR3 sequences, with 11% to 15% occurring only once. The chain joins TRBV6-5 to TRBJ1-2, with D possibly TRBD1 on 5 matching bases. The sample taken for sequencing was blood. This receptor was obtained from a man aged 50-59 years with Graves' ophthalmopathy. The CDR3 spells CASSYDGGCTF. The DNA for the CDR3 is TGTGCCAGCAGTTACGACGGGGGTTGCACCTTC.